The rows below give T cell receptor beta chains drawn from one sample of a study of blood T cell repertoires in COVID-19. Measured with immunoSEQ multiplex PCR; TCRdb has only the in-frame clones, and not every one. The table records some 290,000 clones, roughly 87% of them present only once. The specimen sequenced was peripheral blood. All receptors derive from a woman aged 50 to 60 who had recovered from COVID-19. Each CDR3 is given with its conserved first and last residue. A D gene is named only where the DNA matches it firmly. A row's size may be missing; if present it is once, few, many or a size class.

cdr3_length: 14
clone_size: NA
d_call: TRBD1
v_call: TRBV19
j_call: TRBJ2-1
cdr3_aa: CASRRQGSYNEQFF
cdr3_nt: TGTGCCAGCCGGCGACAGGGCTCCTACAATGAGCAGTTCTTC

cdr3_length: 16
clone_size: NA
d_call: NA
v_call: TRBV2
j_call: TRBJ1-2
cdr3_aa: CASSEGAQASHGGYTF
cdr3_nt: TGTGCCAGCAGTGAAGGCGCCCAAGCCTCCCACGGTGGCTACACCTTC

cdr3_length: 16
clone_size: NA
d_call: NA
v_call: TRBV5-1
j_call: TRBJ2-7
cdr3_aa: CASSPKMEAATYEQYF
cdr3_nt: TGCGCCAGCAGCCCCAAGATGGAGGCAGCTACCTACGAGCAGTACTTC

cdr3_length: 13
clone_size: few
d_call: NA
v_call: TRBV29-1
j_call: TRBJ1-1
cdr3_aa: CSGYRDLNTEAFF
cdr3_nt: TGCAGCGGGTACAGGGACCTGAACACTGAAGCTTTCTTT

cdr3_length: 15
clone_size: NA
d_call: NA
v_call: TRBV18
j_call: TRBJ1-2
cdr3_aa: CASSPRAGDSYGYTF
cdr3_nt: TGTGCCAGCTCACCACGCGCAGGGGATTCCTATGGCTACACCTTC

cdr3_length: 12
clone_size: many
d_call: TRBD2
v_call: TRBV30
j_call: TRBJ2-7
cdr3_aa: CAWTRENREQYF
cdr3_nt: TGTGCCTGGACGCGGGAGAATCGCGAGCAGTACTTC

cdr3_length: 19
clone_size: NA
d_call: TRBD2
v_call: TRBV7-2
j_call: TRBJ2-3
cdr3_aa: CASSPPRERGATSTDTQYF
cdr3_nt: TGTGCCAGCAGCCCCCCGCGGGAGCGGGGGGCCACTAGCACAGATACGCAGTATTTT

cdr3_length: 13
clone_size: NA
d_call: NA
v_call: TRBV6-5
j_call: TRBJ2-1
cdr3_aa: CASKEGTSNEQFF
cdr3_nt: TGTGCCAGCAAGGAAGGGACTTCCAATGAGCAGTTCTTC

cdr3_length: 14
clone_size: NA
d_call: NA
v_call: TRBV2
j_call: TRBJ1-4
cdr3_aa: CASSEWQGNEKLFF
cdr3_nt: TGTGCCAGCAGTGAATGGCAGGGGAACGAAAAACTGTTTTTT

cdr3_length: 13
clone_size: NA
d_call: NA
v_call: TRBV2
j_call: TRBJ1-2
cdr3_aa: CASSDRGAYGYTF
cdr3_nt: TGTGCCAGCAGTGACAGGGGAGCCTATGGCTACACCTTC

cdr3_length: 15
clone_size: NA
d_call: NA
v_call: TRBV30
j_call: TRBJ1-2
cdr3_aa: CAWITERGANYGYTF
cdr3_nt: TGTGCCTGGATCACAGAGCGGGGGGCTAACTATGGCTACACCTTC

cdr3_length: 12
clone_size: NA
d_call: TRBD1
v_call: TRBV5-1
j_call: TRBJ1-1
cdr3_aa: CASLGQGSEAFF
cdr3_nt: TGCGCCAGCCTCGGACAGGGGAGTGAGGCTTTCTTT

cdr3_length: 18
clone_size: NA
d_call: TRBD2
v_call: TRBV5-4
j_call: TRBJ2-1
cdr3_aa: CASSSPRQLAGGLGEQFF
cdr3_nt: TGTGCCAGCAGCTCCCCGCGTCAACTAGCGGGGGGCCTGGGTGAGCAGTTCTTC

cdr3_length: 14
clone_size: NA
d_call: TRBD1
v_call: TRBV9
j_call: TRBJ2-7
cdr3_aa: CASSAGGAGYEQYF
cdr3_nt: TGTGCCAGCAGCGCAGGGGGCGCCGGCTACGAGCAGTACTTC

cdr3_length: 13
clone_size: NA
d_call: NA
v_call: TRBV5-1
j_call: TRBJ1-2
cdr3_aa: CASSFGEAGGYTF
cdr3_nt: TGCGCCAGCAGCTTTGGAGAGGCGGGGGGCTACACCTTC

cdr3_length: 16
clone_size: NA
d_call: TRBD2
v_call: TRBV4-2
j_call: TRBJ2-1
cdr3_aa: CASSQGGLAGDQEQFF
cdr3_nt: TGTGCCAGCAGCCAAGGGGGACTAGCGGGAGATCAGGAGCAGTTCTTC

cdr3_length: 18
clone_size: NA
d_call: TRBD2
v_call: TRBV7-8
j_call: TRBJ2-3
cdr3_aa: CASSSQRSGGLVTDTQYF
cdr3_nt: TGTGCCAGCAGCTCCCAAAGGAGCGGGGGATTAGTAACAGATACGCAGTATTTT

cdr3_length: 14
clone_size: NA
d_call: TRBD2
v_call: TRBV5-1
j_call: TRBJ2-7
cdr3_aa: CASSLDGTTRGQYF
cdr3_nt: TGCGCCAGCAGCTTGGACGGGACTACCCGAGGGCAGTACTTC

cdr3_length: 18
clone_size: NA
d_call: TRBD2
v_call: TRBV6-2/TRBV6-3
j_call: TRBJ2-3
cdr3_aa: CASSYRPAGVRGTDTQYF
cdr3_nt: TGTGCCAGCAGTTACCGACCAGCGGGGGTCCGGGGCACAGATACGCAGTATTTT

cdr3_length: 15
clone_size: once
d_call: NA
v_call: TRBV6-5
j_call: TRBJ1-1
cdr3_aa: CASSYSWRQDTEAFF
cdr3_nt: TGTGCCAGCAGTTACTCATGGCGACAAGACACTGAAGCTTTCTTT

cdr3_length: 16
clone_size: NA
d_call: NA
v_call: TRBV6-2/TRBV6-3
j_call: TRBJ2-3
cdr3_aa: CASTPPRFGSTDTQYF
cdr3_nt: TGTGCCAGCACCCCCCCCCGGTTCGGGAGCACAGATACGCAGTATTTT

cdr3_length: 18
clone_size: NA
d_call: TRBD1
v_call: TRBV24-1
j_call: TRBJ1-1
cdr3_aa: CATSGTGEEKIMNTEAFF
cdr3_nt: TGTGCCACCAGTGGGACAGGGGAGGAGAAAATTATGAACACTGAAGCTTTCTTT

cdr3_length: 17
clone_size: once
d_call: TRBD2
v_call: TRBV5-5
j_call: TRBJ2-2
cdr3_aa: CASSFLTSGRNTGELFF
cdr3_nt: TGTGCCAGCAGCTTCCTGACTAGCGGGAGGAACACCGGGGAGCTGTTTTTT

cdr3_length: 14
clone_size: NA
d_call: NA
v_call: TRBV5-6
j_call: TRBJ2-7
cdr3_aa: CASSSPTQDYEQYF
cdr3_nt: TGTGCCAGCAGCTCTCCTACACAGGATTACGAGCAGTACTTC

cdr3_length: 17
clone_size: NA
d_call: TRBD2
v_call: TRBV12-5
j_call: TRBJ2-2
cdr3_aa: CASGWTSEGTRTGELFF
cdr3_nt: TGTGCTAGTGGTTGGACTAGCGAAGGAACGCGGACCGGGGAGCTGTTTTTT

cdr3_length: 17
clone_size: NA
d_call: NA
v_call: TRBV6-8
j_call: TRBJ1-1
cdr3_aa: CASSYQGTNVLNTEAFF
cdr3_nt: TGTGCCAGCAGTTACCAGGGGACCAACGTTTTGAACACTGAAGCTTTCTTT

cdr3_length: 15
clone_size: once
d_call: TRBD1
v_call: TRBV11-3
j_call: TRBJ2-7
cdr3_aa: CASSLGTGVSYEQYF
cdr3_nt: TGTGCCAGCAGCTTGGGGACAGGGGTTTCCTACGAGCAGTACTTC

cdr3_length: 14
clone_size: NA
d_call: NA
v_call: TRBV4-1
j_call: TRBJ2-3
cdr3_aa: CASSQGEFFDTQYF
cdr3_nt: TGCGCCAGCAGCCAAGGGGAGTTTTTTGATACGCAGTATTTT

cdr3_length: 16
clone_size: NA
d_call: TRBD2
v_call: TRBV18
j_call: TRBJ2-3
cdr3_aa: CASSPTGGGNTDTQYF
cdr3_nt: TGTGCCAGCTCACCAACAGGCGGGGGAAACACAGATACGCAGTATTTT

cdr3_length: 15
clone_size: NA
d_call: TRBD1
v_call: TRBV9
j_call: TRBJ2-7
cdr3_aa: CASSVEGAGGYEQYF
cdr3_nt: TGTGCCAGCAGCGTAGAGGGGGCAGGGGGCTACGAGCAGTACTTC

cdr3_length: 13
clone_size: once
d_call: TRBD1
v_call: TRBV9
j_call: TRBJ1-1
cdr3_aa: CASSEGQGEVAFF
cdr3_nt: TGTGCCAGCAGCGAGGGACAGGGAGAGGTGGCTTTCTTT

cdr3_length: 13
clone_size: NA
d_call: TRBD1
v_call: TRBV12-3/TRBV12-4
j_call: TRBJ1-2
cdr3_aa: CASKTGGGYGYTF
cdr3_nt: TGTGCCAGCAAAACAGGGGGGGGCTATGGCTACACCTTC

cdr3_length: 15
clone_size: NA
d_call: TRBD1
v_call: TRBV29-1
j_call: TRBJ2-2
cdr3_aa: CSVAVQGASTGELFF
cdr3_nt: TGCAGCGTTGCTGTTCAGGGGGCGAGCACCGGGGAGCTGTTTTTT

cdr3_length: 20
clone_size: NA
d_call: TRBD1
v_call: TRBV24-1
j_call: TRBJ2-6
cdr3_aa: CATSDPLGTGGAGGANVLTF
cdr3_nt: TGTGCCACCAGTGATCCACTCGGGACAGGGGGCGCAGGTGGGGCCAACGTCCTGACTTTC

cdr3_length: 13
clone_size: NA
d_call: TRBD1
v_call: TRBV5-6
j_call: TRBJ1-2
cdr3_aa: CASSIQGYYGYTF
cdr3_nt: TGTGCCAGCAGCATACAGGGGTATTATGGCTACACCTTC

cdr3_length: 15
clone_size: NA
d_call: TRBD2
v_call: TRBV27
j_call: TRBJ2-1
cdr3_aa: CASSSGLAGYNEQFF
cdr3_nt: TGTGCCAGCAGTTCGGGACTAGCGGGCTACAATGAGCAGTTCTTC

cdr3_length: 13
clone_size: NA
d_call: NA
v_call: TRBV27
j_call: TRBJ2-4
cdr3_aa: CASSPLAKNIQYF
cdr3_nt: TGTGCCAGCAGTCCCCTTGCGAAAAACATTCAGTACTTC

cdr3_length: 15
clone_size: NA
d_call: NA
v_call: TRBV7-9
j_call: TRBJ1-2
cdr3_aa: CASSSTGASNYGYTF
cdr3_nt: TGTGCCAGCAGCTCGACAGGCGCCTCTAACTATGGCTACACCTTC

cdr3_length: 16
clone_size: NA
d_call: TRBD1
v_call: TRBV7-2
j_call: TRBJ2-3
cdr3_aa: CASSLLTGAEEDTQYF
cdr3_nt: TGTGCCAGCAGCTTATTGACAGGGGCCGAGGAAGATACGCAGTATTTT